This section outlines one T cell receptor (beta chain) sequence together with its context. Its antigen remains undetermined. Base quality data are lacking; no much larger clone is found one base away. Instrument on record: Illumina HiSeq 1500. The public reads were quality trimmed at Q25 with fastp and then assembled into clones with MiXCR by TCRdb, keeping productive beta chains. CDR3 protein duplicates are merged, each entry listing the most common genes and DNA. Counted in this sample were 450,000 to 650,000 distinct CDR3 sequences; around 27% of them appeared once. Less than 15% of the sample rests with the top ten. This entry is derived from a study of T cell repertoires in cytomegalovirus infection (dated by TCRdb to the late 2010s). In the study overall: Donor HLA type was relevant to the analysis, as public TCR beta signatures indicated carriage of CMV infection together with the matching HLA type. The paper as a whole reports these results and caveats: Cumulative frequency of public TCR beta family members discriminated carriers of CMV infection plus the relevant HLA type in this cohort and an independent approximately 370-donor cohort. The ex vivo response was dominated by HLA-C-restricted CMV-specific TCR beta clonotypes, which also provided the single most frequent clonotype in two of eight donors.

V and J lose 5 bases and 2 bases, and a span of 22 bases separates them. Sequences MGHRA (CDR1) and YSYEKL (CDR2) are obtained from the germline V gene. The CDR3, cysteine through phenylalanine, is 17 amino acids long. CDR3 DNA is the only sequence kept; it has 51 bases, read in frame from the first base. The chain is assembled from TRBV4-1 and TRBJ2-7; the D segment could be TRBD1, given 5 matching bases. The receptor comes from a human donor in good health (CMV status not recorded). Some clones in this sample may be carry-over from other donors' samples. The sample consisted of PBMCs. Read as DNA, the sequence is TGCGCCAGCAGCTCCCGCTCCAGGGAAGCGTTTACCTACGAGCAGTACTTC. Its protein reads: CASSSRSREAFTYEQYF.